A single sample is the source of the 14 T cell receptor beta chains below, sequenced in a study of blood T cells in healthy people across ages (dated by TCRdb to between 2014 and 2016). Receptor libraries were prepared by 5' RACE. Sequenced using an Illumina HiSeq 2500. The second PCR ran for roughly 7 to 11 cycles and used a J-beta primer mix along with a sample-barcoded 5' primer. Using fastp at Q25 and MiXCR, TCRdb reprocessed the public reads and kept productive beta chains. All rows with the same CDR3 protein become a single entry with the most common DNA and genes. The table for this sample lists roughly 1,700,000 distinct CDR3 sequences; over 25% of them were counted only once. About 8% of the sample is in the top ten clones. The specimen was blood. The receptor source for this set is a woman in her twenties or thirties in good health.

This clonotype was seen a few times. This sequence joins TRBV11-2 and TRBJ2-1, with no clear D. The CDR3 spans 13 residues. Trimming took 4 bases from V and 6 from J, leaving 10 bases between them. Germline loops: CDR1 SGHAT, CDR2 FQNNGV. The CDR3 sequence: CASSSSPTNEQFF. Written as DNA, the CDR3 is TGTGCCAGCAGCTCGTCCCCCACCAATGAGCAGTTCTTC.

On this clonotype itself: No DNA is shown, since the ends of the CDR3 on it are uncertain; the CDR3 is the one TCRdb lists. The rearrangement uses TRBV27 and TRBJ2-1; no check of the table's D call, TRBD1, against the DNA was made. The CDR3 spans 14 residues, counting both ends. CDR1 is MNHEY and CDR2 is SMNVEV in the germline V gene (reference sequence). The CDR3 here is CASSFRARGNEQFF.

The CDR3 DNA reads as TGCAGTGCAACAGACAGGGGAGGCAAAAACATTCAGTACTTC. This translates into CSATDRGGKNIQYF. The chain uses TRBV20-1 and TRBJ2-4; TRBD1 matches at 8 bases. Unmatched junction bases numbered 7, after V lost 6 bases and J lost 3 bases. The CDR3 consists of 14 residues. Germline loops: CDR1 DFQATT, CDR2 SNEGSKA (reference sequence).

This clonotype was detected many times. The V and J genes are TRBV29-1 and TRBJ2-7; TRBD1 matches at 8 bases. Germline CDR1 SQVTM, CDR2 ANQGSEA. This CDR3 region has 12 residues. Losses at the gene ends were 6 bases for V and 4 bases for J; bases not matched to a gene: 5. The CDR3 DNA is TGCAGCGTAGGGACAGGTGGATACGAGCAGTACTTC. Translation gives CSVGTGGYEQYF.

The chain uses TRBV5-1 and TRBJ2-1; 13 positions match TRBD2. This CDR3 has 17 residues. V lost 0 bases to trimming and J lost 9 bases; unmatched junction nucleotides: 9. Germline V CDR1 and CDR2: SGHRS, YFSETQ. As DNA, the CDR3 is TGCGCCAGCAGCTTGGACTCCCGACTAGCGGGAGGTGGTGAGCAGTTCTTC. It encodes CASSLDSRLAGGGEQFF.

The chain couples TRBV11-2 to TRBJ1-1; D not resolved. Looked up from germline, CDR1 is SGHAT and CDR2 is FQNNGV. The CDR3 spans 13 residues. V was cut by 5 bases and J by 10 bases, with 17 bases left in between. This CDR3 is CASSGYQARGAFF. Here the CDR3 DNA reads TGTGCCAGCAGCGGTTACCAGGCGCGGGGAGCTTTCTTT.

This clonotype appeared many times. The chain is built from TRBV27 and TRBJ1-1; a weak D match, TRBD1 (5 bases). There are 11 residues in the CDR3. V was clipped by 2 bases and J by 9 bases, with 7 bases between them. The germline V gene has CDR1 MNHEY and CDR2 SMNVEV (reference sequence). The DNA of the CDR3 is TGTGCCAGCAGTTTACGGGGGAAAGCTTTCTTT. Translating gives CASSLRGKAFF.

This chain connects TRBV2 to TRBJ2-1; 8 positions agree with TRBD1. Germline V gene data show CDR1 as SNHLY and CDR2 as FYNNEI. J gave up 3 bases and V 3 bases, and 4 bases lay outside the gene matches. The CDR3 extends over 15 amino acids. In DNA, the CDR3 is TGTGCCAGCAGTGAGGAACAGGGGGACTACAATGAGCAGTTCTTC. This gives the protein CASSEEQGDYNEQFF.

The chain has TRBV2 and TRBJ2-4, with 9 bases fitting TRBD1. Germline CDR1 is SNHLY and CDR2 is FYNNEI. V gave up 4 bases and J gave up 8 bases; unmatched junction bases: 6. The CDR3 has 14 amino acids. The CDR3 bases are TGTGCCAGCAGTGGGGACAGGGCTGACGACATTCAGTACTTC. It translates to CASSGDRADDIQYF. Filled out from reference TRBV2 and TRBJ2-4, the complete variable domain reads EPEVTQTPSHQVTQMGQEVILRCVPISNHLYFYWYRQILGQKVEFLVSFYNNEISEKSEIFDDQFSVERPDGSNFTLKIRSTKLEDSAMYFCASSGDRADDIQYFGAGTRLSVL.

There are a few counts of this clonotype. The rearrangement uses TRBV5-1 and TRBJ2-3; no clear D gene. V was clipped by 3 bases and J by 3 bases, with 8 bases between them. Germline V gives CDR1 SGHRS, CDR2 YFSETQ. The CDR3 loop spans 13 amino acids. The CDR3 loop is CASSYRQTDTQYF. The CDR3 bases are TGCGCCAGCAGCTACCGACAAACAGATACGCAGTATTTT.

This clonotype was detected only a few times. The rearrangement uses TRBV5-1 and TRBJ1-1; D remains ambiguous. Trimming removed 1 base from V and 1 base from J, with 11 bases in between. Germline V gives CDR1 SGHRS, CDR2 YFSETQ. CDR3 size: 15 residues. The CDR3 coding sequence is TGCGCCAGCAGCTTGTTTGGGGTCGGGAACACTGAAGCTTTCTTT. Residues: CASSLFGVGNTEAFF.

This clonotype turned up a few times. The genes are TRBV10-3 and TRBJ2-3; 11 nucleotides agree with TRBD2. Germline V gives CDR1 ENHRY, CDR2 SYGVKD. The V and J ends lost 3 bases and 4 bases, in that order; junction bases with no gene match: 12. This CDR3 is 18 amino acids long. The DNA for the CDR3 is TGTGCCATCAGTGAACTAGCGGGAGTTACCCGTAGGGCAGATACGCAGTATTTT. Translation gives CAISELAGVTRRADTQYF.

This clonotype was picked up a small number of times. The gene calls are TRBV4-3 and TRBJ1-2; D gene ambiguous. The CDR3 length is 14 residues. Trimming cost V 2 bases and J 3 bases, with 10 bases left between them. The germline V gene has CDR1 LGHNA and CDR2 YSLEER. In nucleotides, the CDR3 is TGCGCCAGCAGCCAACCCGGGGTAGACTATGGCTACACCTTC. Protein: CASSQPGVDYGYTF.

This clonotype occurred once. The chain employs TRBV3-1 and TRBJ2-5; possibly TRBD2 for D (5 bases). Per germline, CDR1 LGHDT and CDR2 YNNKEL (reference sequence). The CDR3 runs to 13 residues. The V and J ends lost 5 bases and 7 bases respectively, with 14 bases between them. The CDR3 DNA reads TGTGCCAGCAGCTCTGCGAGCGGCAGGACCCAGTACTTC. The encoded protein is CASSSASGRTQYF.